This TCR beta chain was recorded in a study of blood T cell repertoires in COVID-19. In this sample, this clone turned up a few times. Deletions cut 5 bases from V and 3 bases from J, with 21 bases between. The CDR3 consists of 16 residues. CDR1 and CDR2 from the germline V gene are SGHRS and YFSETQ. TCRdb's table, derived via immunoSEQ multiplex PCR, lists solely in-frame clones and lacks some. The table includes around 320,000 clones, 88% detected once. Sequencing used peripheral blood. The receptor's source is a woman aged 25 to 39 who had recovered from COVID-19. The chain uses TRBV5-1 and TRBJ2-7, with D perhaps TRBD2 (6 bases). Here the CDR3 DNA reads TGCGCCAGCAGACGATCCCCGGGACTGGAGGACTACGAGCAGTACTTC. Translation gives CASRRSPGLEDYEQYF.